Listed below are T cell receptor beta chains from one sample, sequenced in a study of CD8 T cells in ankylosing spondylitis. TCRdb recomputed calls from the 5' RACE reads with MiXCR, one row per CDR3 protein. The table records approximately 300,000 distinct CDR3 sequences, roughly 8% of them present only once. What was sequenced was blood, either unsorted or a sorted T cell fraction (not recorded which). Source of these receptors: a male donor with ankylosing spondylitis. Both conserved end residues are part of each CDR3. The order of the fields is V gene, D gene, J gene, clone size, CDR3 DNA, CDR3 protein. D genes are given only for firm matches. Clone size is shown for a subset of rows, as once, few, many or a class of expanded clone.

V gene: TRBV21-1; D gene: -; J gene: TRBJ2-3; clone size: -; CDR3 DNA: TGTGCCAGCAGCAAAGAGTACGCAGATACGCAGTATTTT; CDR3 protein: CASSKEYADTQYF
V gene: TRBV2; D gene: -; J gene: TRBJ1-6; clone size: -; CDR3 DNA: TGTGCCGGCTCCGAGACAGCAAATTCACCCCTCCACTTT; CDR3 protein: CAGSETANSPLHF
V gene: TRBV29-1; D gene: -; J gene: TRBJ1-4; clone size: few; CDR3 DNA: TGCAGCGTCAAGACTACAACTAATGAAAAACTGTTTTTT; CDR3 protein: CSVKTTTNEKLFF
V gene: TRBV6-5; D gene: -; J gene: TRBJ1-1; clone size: few; CDR3 DNA: TGTGCCAGCAGTTACTCGACTGCGAACACCGAAGCTTTCTTT; CDR3 protein: CASSYSTANTEAFF
V gene: TRBV29-1; D gene: TRBD2; J gene: TRBJ2-1; clone size: many; CDR3 DNA: TGCAGCGTTGCCGGCGGGAGTACCCATGAGCAGTTCTTC; CDR3 protein: CSVAGGSTHEQFF
V gene: TRBV6-5; D gene: TRBD2; J gene: TRBJ2-1; clone size: -; CDR3 DNA: TGTGCCAGCAGTTCTCAGCGGGAGGGCCGCAATGAGCAGTTCTTC; CDR3 protein: CASSSQREGRNEQFF
V gene: TRBV29-1; D gene: TRBD2; J gene: TRBJ2-1; clone size: -; CDR3 DNA: TGCAGCGCCGCCGTGAGCGGGAGTGGTGAGCAGTTCTTC; CDR3 protein: CSAAVSGSGEQFF
V gene: TRBV27; D gene: TRBD2; J gene: TRBJ2-7; clone size: few; CDR3 DNA: TGTGCCAGCAGTTTCCTAGGACTAGCGGAGCAGTACTTC; CDR3 protein: CASSFLGLAEQYF
V gene: TRBV15; D gene: TRBD2; J gene: TRBJ2-1; clone size: many; CDR3 DNA: TGTGCCACCAGCAGAGATCTTCCGGCTAGCGGGGGCTCCTACAATGAGCAGTTCTTC; CDR3 protein: CATSRDLPASGGSYNEQFF
V gene: TRBV20-1; D gene: -; J gene: TRBJ2-4; clone size: few; CDR3 DNA: TGCAGTGCTAGAGCGGAACTACAGGGCCCCAAAAACATTCAGTACTTC; CDR3 protein: CSARAELQGPKNIQYF
V gene: TRBV12-3/TRBV12-4; D gene: -; J gene: TRBJ1-5; clone size: -; CDR3 DNA: TGTGCCAGCAGCCGGGACGCCCAAGGGTATCAGCCCCAGCATTTT; CDR3 protein: CASSRDAQGYQPQHF
V gene: TRBV20-1; D gene: TRBD1; J gene: TRBJ2-7; clone size: -; CDR3 DNA: TGCAGTGCCCTGGGACAGGGGGCAGTTGAGCAGTACTTC; CDR3 protein: CSALGQGAVEQYF
V gene: TRBV11-2; D gene: -; J gene: TRBJ1-4; clone size: many; CDR3 DNA: TGTGCCAGCAGTGTAGGAGGGGGAAAACTGTTTTTT; CDR3 protein: CASSVGGGKLFF
V gene: TRBV2; D gene: -; J gene: TRBJ1-1; clone size: many; CDR3 DNA: TGTGCCAGCAGTGGGGGACTCAAGCCGGAGGACACTGAAGCTTTCTTT; CDR3 protein: CASSGGLKPEDTEAFF
V gene: TRBV20-1; D gene: -; J gene: TRBJ2-5; clone size: few; CDR3 DNA: TGCAGTGGCGTACTAGGGCCCAGGACCCAGTACTTC; CDR3 protein: CSGVLGPRTQYF
V gene: TRBV7-3; D gene: TRBD1; J gene: TRBJ2-5; clone size: few; CDR3 DNA: TGTGCCAGCAGCCGAACCGGGACAGGGGTAGAGACCCAGTACTTC; CDR3 protein: CASSRTGTGVETQYF
V gene: TRBV2; D gene: -; J gene: TRBJ2-2; clone size: many; CDR3 DNA: TGTGCCAGCAGGACAGGTTCGAGCACCGGGGAGCTGTTTTTT; CDR3 protein: CASRTGSSTGELFF
V gene: TRBV29-1; D gene: TRBD1; J gene: TRBJ1-2; clone size: -; CDR3 DNA: TGCAGCGTGTCCGGGACAGGGGATGCCTATGGCTACACCTTC; CDR3 protein: CSVSGTGDAYGYTF
V gene: TRBV20-1; D gene: -; J gene: TRBJ2-3; clone size: -; CDR3 DNA: TGCAGTGCTAGAGCTAATGTTGGGCGGGGTCCAGGGGATACGCAGTATTTT; CDR3 protein: CSARANVGRGPGDTQYF
V gene: TRBV24-1; D gene: -; J gene: TRBJ1-5; clone size: few; CDR3 DNA: TGTGCCACCAGTGACGGCATTCAGCCCCAGCATTTT; CDR3 protein: CATSDGIQPQHF
V gene: TRBV2; D gene: -; J gene: TRBJ2-1; clone size: many; CDR3 DNA: TGTGCCAGCAGCCGAGAAAGCAATGAGCAGTTCTTC; CDR3 protein: CASSRESNEQFF
V gene: TRBV20-1; D gene: -; J gene: TRBJ1-1; clone size: few; CDR3 DNA: TGCAGTGCTAGGCCCCCCCGGATGTCAAGTGGAGCTTTCTTT; CDR3 protein: CSARPPRMSSGAFF
V gene: TRBV20-1; D gene: TRBD2; J gene: TRBJ2-1; clone size: -; CDR3 DNA: TGCAGTGTTCAGGGGATAGCGGGAAATGAGCAGTTCTTC; CDR3 protein: CSVQGIAGNEQFF
V gene: TRBV15; D gene: -; J gene: TRBJ2-6; clone size: few; CDR3 DNA: TGTGCCACCAGCAGGGACTTCTCTGGGGCCAACGTCCTGACTTTC; CDR3 protein: CATSRDFSGANVLTF
V gene: TRBV5-1; D gene: TRBD1; J gene: TRBJ1-1; clone size: few; CDR3 DNA: TGCGCCAGCAGGCGCTTCGGACAGGCCGTGAACACTGAAGCTTTCTTT; CDR3 protein: CASRRFGQAVNTEAFF
V gene: TRBV12-3/TRBV12-4; D gene: -; J gene: TRBJ1-2; clone size: many; CDR3 DNA: TGTGCCAGCAGTTTCGCGGCAGGGAGTTTTGGCTACACCTTC; CDR3 protein: CASSFAAGSFGYTF
V gene: TRBV2; D gene: -; J gene: TRBJ2-1; clone size: -; CDR3 DNA: TGTGCCAGCAGTGAAGCGCTTGCGGGGGCCTATGAGCAGTTCTTC; CDR3 protein: CASSEALAGAYEQFF
V gene: TRBV7-9; D gene: -; J gene: TRBJ2-7; clone size: -; CDR3 DNA: TGTGCCAGCAGCTTAGGGGCAGGAGTCTCCTACGAGCAGTACTTC; CDR3 protein: CASSLGAGVSYEQYF
V gene: TRBV10-3; D gene: -; J gene: TRBJ2-2; clone size: many; CDR3 DNA: TGTGCCATCAGTGAAATCGGGGCAGGGGAGCCCGGGGAGCTGTTTTTT; CDR3 protein: CAISEIGAGEPGELFF